A selection of T cell receptor beta chains follows, all from one sample in a study of blood T cell repertoires in COVID-19. Some clones are missing from TCRdb's copy, which holds only in-frame ones; the method was immunoSEQ multiplex PCR. The table lists around 320,000 clones, about nine tenths of them singletons. Sequencing was performed on PBMCs or T cells enriched from blood (not recorded which). The origin of the receptors is a woman aged 45-65 years who had been exposed to COVID-19. Each CDR3 is given with its conserved first and last residue. The order of the fields is clone size, J gene, V gene, D gene, CDR3 protein, CDR3 DNA. D genes are given only for firm matches. Size is omitted from some rows. Given values are once, few, many or a class for expanded clones.

clone size: -
J gene: TRBJ2-7
V gene: TRBV7-2
D gene: TRBD1
CDR3 protein: CASSLLSGQSSYEQYF
CDR3 DNA: TGTGCCAGCAGCTTATTGTCGGGACAGAGCTCCTACGAGCAGTACTTC

clone size: many
J gene: TRBJ1-2
V gene: TRBV7-8
D gene: -
CDR3 protein: CASSLGDYGYTF
CDR3 DNA: TGTGCCAGCAGCTTGGGAGACTATGGCTACACCTTC

clone size: -
J gene: TRBJ2-1
V gene: TRBV2
D gene: -
CDR3 protein: CASSEATGRGSYNEQFF
CDR3 DNA: TGTGCCAGCAGTGAAGCGACGGGTCGGGGCTCCTACAATGAGCAGTTCTTC

clone size: once
J gene: TRBJ1-1
V gene: TRBV10-2
D gene: -
CDR3 protein: CASSESGGLLSNTEAFF
CDR3 DNA: TGCGCCAGCAGTGAGTCGGGGGGGCTGCTTTCTAACACTGAAGCTTTCTTT

clone size: -
J gene: TRBJ1-5
V gene: TRBV4-1
D gene: TRBD1
CDR3 protein: CASSQDRDRGSGPQHF
CDR3 DNA: TGCGCCAGCAGCCAGGACCGGGACAGGGGCTCTGGGCCCCAGCATTTT

clone size: -
J gene: TRBJ2-1
V gene: TRBV5-5
D gene: TRBD2
CDR3 protein: CASSGGAYNEQFF
CDR3 DNA: TGTGCCAGCAGCGGGGGGGCCTACAATGAGCAGTTCTTC

clone size: -
J gene: TRBJ1-2
V gene: TRBV28
D gene: -
CDR3 protein: CASSSGDGINYGYTF
CDR3 DNA: TGTGCCAGCAGTTCAGGGGATGGAATTAACTATGGCTACACCTTC

clone size: -
J gene: TRBJ1-4
V gene: TRBV11-2
D gene: TRBD1
CDR3 protein: CASSLGQGSEKLFF
CDR3 DNA: TGTGCCAGCAGCTTAGGACAGGGGAGCGAAAAACTGTTTTTT

clone size: -
J gene: TRBJ2-3
V gene: TRBV2
D gene: TRBD2
CDR3 protein: CASSRRGRGGLDTQYF
CDR3 DNA: TGTGCCAGCAGTCGCCGGGGGCGGGGGGGCCTAGATACGCAGTATTTT

clone size: -
J gene: TRBJ1-1
V gene: TRBV19
D gene: -
CDR3 protein: CASSFLNTEAFF
CDR3 DNA: TGTGCCAGTAGTTTCTTGAACACTGAAGCTTTCTTT

clone size: -
J gene: TRBJ1-6
V gene: TRBV28
D gene: -
CDR3 protein: CATHSRPYRSPLHF
CDR3 DNA: TGTGCCACCCACAGTCGCCCCTATCGGTCACCCCTCCACTTT

clone size: -
J gene: TRBJ1-3
V gene: TRBV9
D gene: TRBD1
CDR3 protein: CASSAGTASGNTIYF
CDR3 DNA: TGTGCCAGCAGCGCCGGGACAGCCTCTGGAAACACCATATATTTT

clone size: -
J gene: TRBJ1-5
V gene: TRBV10-3
D gene: -
CDR3 protein: CAISVGAGDQPQHF
CDR3 DNA: TGTGCCATCAGTGTGGGGGCAGGTGATCAGCCCCAGCATTTT

clone size: -
J gene: TRBJ1-5
V gene: TRBV25-1
D gene: TRBD1
CDR3 protein: CASSESVQGNQPQHF
CDR3 DNA: TGTGCCAGCAGTGAATCAGTACAGGGGAATCAGCCCCAGCATTTT

clone size: -
J gene: TRBJ2-7
V gene: TRBV7-2
D gene: -
CDR3 protein: CASSRIQGFLSYEQYF
CDR3 DNA: TGTGCCAGCAGCCGCATACAGGGATTCTTGTCCTACGAGCAGTACTTC

clone size: -
J gene: TRBJ2-2
V gene: TRBV5-5
D gene: TRBD2
CDR3 protein: CASSFRTSGSANTGELFF
CDR3 DNA: TGTGCCAGCAGCTTTCGGACTAGCGGGAGCGCGAACACCGGGGAGCTGTTTTTT

clone size: -
J gene: TRBJ2-1
V gene: TRBV7-8
D gene: -
CDR3 protein: CASSLVGGSYNEQFF
CDR3 DNA: TGTGCCAGCAGCTTAGTAGGGGGCTCCTACAATGAGCAGTTCTTC

clone size: once
J gene: TRBJ1-3
V gene: TRBV7-2
D gene: -
CDR3 protein: CASSLVGGSGNTIYF
CDR3 DNA: TGTGCCAGCAGCTTAGTAGGAGGGTCTGGAAACACCATATATTTT

clone size: -
J gene: TRBJ2-1
V gene: TRBV27
D gene: -
CDR3 protein: CASRSERYNEQFF
CDR3 DNA: TGTGCCAGCAGGTCTGAGCGGTACAATGAGCAGTTCTTC

clone size: -
J gene: TRBJ2-3
V gene: TRBV7-9
D gene: TRBD2
CDR3 protein: CASSPTSGSTDTQYF
CDR3 DNA: TGTGCCAGCAGCCCCACTAGCGGTAGCACAGATACGCAGTATTTT

clone size: -
J gene: TRBJ2-7
V gene: TRBV27
D gene: TRBD1
CDR3 protein: CASSPTGVHEQYF
CDR3 DNA: TGTGCCAGCAGTCCGACAGGGGTTCACGAGCAGTACTTC

clone size: -
J gene: TRBJ1-2
V gene: TRBV5-1
D gene: -
CDR3 protein: CASSTTSGGSLYTF
CDR3 DNA: TGCGCCAGCAGCACTACCTCGGGGGGCAGCCTCTACACCTTC

clone size: -
J gene: TRBJ1-3
V gene: TRBV15
D gene: -
CDR3 protein: CATSRDVDSSFSGNTIYF
CDR3 DNA: TGTGCCACCAGCAGAGATGTGGACTCCAGTTTCTCTGGAAACACCATATATTTT

clone size: -
J gene: TRBJ2-7
V gene: TRBV7-2
D gene: -
CDR3 protein: CASSVTGAGFEQYF
CDR3 DNA: TGTGCCAGCAGCGTAACAGGGGCGGGGTTCGAGCAGTACTTC

clone size: -
J gene: TRBJ2-4
V gene: TRBV9
D gene: TRBD2
CDR3 protein: CASSPPGLAAKNIQYF
CDR3 DNA: TGTGCCAGCAGCCCTCCGGGACTAGCCGCCAAAAACATTCAGTACTTC

clone size: -
J gene: TRBJ2-7
V gene: TRBV10-3
D gene: TRBD2
CDR3 protein: CAISEQLAGASYEQYF
CDR3 DNA: TGTGCCATCAGTGAACAACTAGCGGGGGCCTCCTACGAGCAGTACTTC

clone size: -
J gene: TRBJ2-7
V gene: TRBV9
D gene: TRBD2
CDR3 protein: CASSVGTSGSYEQYF
CDR3 DNA: TGTGCCAGCAGCGTAGGAACTAGCGGGTCCTACGAGCAGTACTTC

clone size: -
J gene: TRBJ2-2
V gene: TRBV29-1
D gene: -
CDR3 protein: CSDGGSGTPNTGELFF
CDR3 DNA: TGCAGCGACGGAGGATCCGGGACACCGAACACCGGGGAGCTGTTTTTT

clone size: -
J gene: TRBJ2-7
V gene: TRBV4-2
D gene: TRBD1
CDR3 protein: CASSQDWDSPYEQYF
CDR3 DNA: TGTGCCAGCAGCCAAGACTGGGACAGCCCTTACGAGCAGTACTTC

clone size: once
J gene: TRBJ2-7
V gene: TRBV3-1/TRBV3-2
D gene: TRBD2
CDR3 protein: CASSQGLAGYEQYF
CDR3 DNA: TGTGCCAGCAGCCAAGGGCTAGCGGGATACGAGCAGTACTTC

clone size: -
J gene: TRBJ2-5
V gene: TRBV28
D gene: TRBD2
CDR3 protein: CASSLAGHYQETQYF
CDR3 DNA: TGTGCCAGCAGTCTAGCGGGGCACTACCAAGAGACCCAGTACTTC

clone size: -
J gene: TRBJ2-5
V gene: TRBV30
D gene: TRBD2
CDR3 protein: CAWSVIGGGLETQYF
CDR3 DNA: TGTGCCTGGAGTGTCATCGGCGGGGGGTTGGAGACCCAGTACTTC

clone size: -
J gene: TRBJ2-3
V gene: TRBV11-1
D gene: -
CDR3 protein: CASSLFYGSTDTQYF
CDR3 DNA: TGTGCCAGCAGCTTATTTTATGGCAGCACAGATACGCAGTATTTT

clone size: -
J gene: TRBJ1-1
V gene: TRBV10-1
D gene: TRBD1
CDR3 protein: CASRGTEAEAFF
CDR3 DNA: TGCGCCAGCAGAGGGACAGAGGCTGAAGCTTTCTTT

clone size: -
J gene: TRBJ1-2
V gene: TRBV12-3/TRBV12-4
D gene: TRBD1
CDR3 protein: CATVVGRGLTF
CDR3 DNA: TGTGCCACCGTCGTAGGCAGGGGGTTGACCTTC

clone size: few
J gene: TRBJ1-1
V gene: TRBV24-1
D gene: TRBD1
CDR3 protein: CATTGTGGAFF
CDR3 DNA: TGTGCCACCACAGGAACAGGGGGAGCTTTCTTT

clone size: -
J gene: TRBJ2-5
V gene: TRBV24-1
D gene: TRBD2
CDR3 protein: CATGGFIAGDLQETQYF
CDR3 DNA: TGTGCCACCGGAGGATTCATAGCGGGGGATCTTCAAGAGACCCAGTACTTC

clone size: -
J gene: TRBJ1-5
V gene: TRBV19
D gene: -
CDR3 protein: CASVEVYSNQPQHF
CDR3 DNA: TGTGCCAGTGTGGAGGTTTATAGCAATCAGCCCCAGCATTTT

clone size: -
J gene: TRBJ2-5
V gene: TRBV15
D gene: TRBD2
CDR3 protein: CATSRGYSSGEETQYF
CDR3 DNA: TGTGCCACCAGCAGAGGATATTCTAGCGGGGAAGAGACCCAGTACTTC

clone size: -
J gene: TRBJ2-5
V gene: TRBV30
D gene: TRBD1
CDR3 protein: CAWSVSPGGTQYF
CDR3 DNA: TGTGCCTGGAGTGTGTCCCCAGGGGGGACCCAGTACTTC

clone size: -
J gene: TRBJ1-2
V gene: TRBV29-1
D gene: -
CDR3 protein: CSVGGSDYGYTF
CDR3 DNA: TGCAGCGTGGGGGGAAGCGACTATGGCTACACCTTC